This TCR beta chain came from a study of T cells in Graves' hyperthyroidism and ophthalmopathy. Over 18 months, lack of ophthalmopathy progression marked Graves' hyperthyroidism as stable. It was uncontrolled infection, other autoimmune disease, pregnancy or lactation that excluded patients. This clonotype was found many times. TCR beta CDR3 sequences were amplified from RNA transcripts. TCR CDR3 regions were first amplified by RT-PCR with HTBI primers. Using its own MiXCR run on the multiplex PCR reads, TCRdb lists one record per CDR3 protein. The data contain 750,000 to 900,000 distinct CDR3 sequences, more than 30% of them seen just once; the ten biggest clones take up around 10%. Germline CDR1 and CDR2: MGHDK and SYGVNS. CDR3 size: 12 residues. J lost 3 bases, V lost 6 bases, and 1 base had no gene match.

This chain links TRBV25-1 with TRBJ2-7; TRBD2 matches at 8 bases. The clonotype was recovered from a man aged 18 to 29 with Graves' hyperthyroidism. The sequenced sample was blood. The CDR3 DNA follows: TGTGCCAGCAGACTAGCGGACTACGAGCAGTACTTC. Translation: CASRLADYEQYF.